These 21 T cell receptor beta chains share one sample of origin, sequenced in a study of blood T cells in healthy people across ages. Primers used in a second PCR of about 7 to 12 cycles were a sample-barcoded 5' primer and a J-beta primer mix. From the 5' RACE reads, TCRdb called clonotypes with MiXCR, one entry per CDR3 protein. The sample holds 650,000 to 900,000 distinct CDR3 sequences, about 62% seen once. Material for sequencing was blood. These receptors were collected from a man aged 25-45 years in good health.

The chain uses TRBV20-1 and TRBJ2-5; D remains unclear. The J call may be wrong; the DNA end is better matched by TRBJ2-7. CDR3 length: 11 residues. The germline CDR1 and CDR2 sequences are DFQATT and SNEGSKA (reference sequence). The CDR3: CSASQAYEQYF. The CDR3 DNA is TGCAGTGCCAGCCAAGCCTACGAGCAGTACTTC.

V is TRBV4-3 and J is TRBJ2-1; no clear D. V was cut by 0 bases and J by 7 bases, with 10 bases left in between. The length of the CDR3 is 14 residues. Germline V lookup: CDR1 LGHNA, CDR2 YSLEER. CDR3 in DNA: TGCGCCAGCAGCCAAGATATTGTCCCGAATGAGCAGTTCTTC. Translating it yields CASSQDIVPNEQFF.

The chain uses TRBV20-1 and TRBJ2-7, with 8 bases matching TRBD1. The CDR3 is made up of 15 amino acids. Germline CDR1 is DFQATT and CDR2 is SNEGSKA (reference sequence). The V and J ends lost 5 bases and 0 bases, in that order; junction bases with no gene match: 9. The CDR3 loop reads CSAGTPGGPSYEQYF. In DNA form, the CDR3 reads TGCAGTGCTGGCACGCCAGGGGGCCCCTCCTACGAGCAGTACTTC.

The table lists this clonotype with a few counts. With a much larger clone just one base away, this may be a read error. The rearrangement joins TRBV6-4 to TRBJ2-7, with 7 nucleotides matching TRBD2. Losses at the gene ends were 5 bases for V and 7 bases for J; bases not matched to a gene: 17. From germline, CDR1 is MRHNA and CDR2 SNTAGT. The CDR3 is made up of 16 amino acids. CDR3 coding DNA: TGTGCCAGCAGTCCCCTGGGGCGGGGGATAGGCAATGAGCAGTACTTC. Translated, it gives CASSPLGRGIGNEQYF.

The chain has TRBV20-1 and TRBJ1-4; D remains unclear. Germline values: CDR1 DFQATT, CDR2 SNEGSKA (reference sequence). Trimming took off 0 bases at V and 4 bases at J, with 9 bases between the two ends. The CDR3 runs 14 residues. CDR3 DNA sequence: TGCAGTGCTAGAGATGGAGGGTATAATGAAAAACTGTTTTTT. Protein product: CSARDGGYNEKLFF.

The rearrangement uses TRBV2 and TRBJ1-2; the D gene is possibly TRBD1 (5 bases). The CDR3 covers 12 residues. The V end was cut by 6 bases, the J end by 6 bases, with 11 bases between. Looked up from germline, CDR1 is SNHLY and CDR2 is FYNNEI. CDR3 sequence: CASRPDSHGYTF. In DNA, the CDR3 is TGTGCCAGCAGGCCCGACAGTCATGGCTACACCTTC.

This clonotype was found once. The rearrangement links TRBV14 to TRBJ1-4, with a possible D match to TRBD1 (5 bases). The length of the CDR3 is 13 residues. The V end lost 4 bases, the J end lost 5 bases, and 8 bases lay between the germline ends. Germline lookup yields CDR1 SGHDN and CDR2 FVKESK. CDR3: CASSRNRNEKLFF. The CDR3 bases are TGTGCCAGCAGCCGGAACAGGAATGAAAAACTGTTTTTT.

The chain has TRBV6-2 or TRBV6-3 and TRBJ2-7; 12 bases agree with TRBD2. Trimming cost V 5 bases and J 0 bases; bases outside gene matches: 5. The CDR3 length is 16 residues. From germline, CDR1 is MNHEY and CDR2 SVGEGT. The CDR3 bases are TGTGCCAGCAGTAGGAGACTAGCGGGGGACTCCTACGAGCAGTACTTC. It encodes CASSRRLAGDSYEQYF.

The chain has TRBV7-9 and TRBJ2-1; D is possibly TRBD1 (6 bases). CDR3 length equals 13 residues. Trimming took off 5 bases at V and 8 bases at J, with 13 bases between the two ends. Germline assignment: CDR1 SEHNR and CDR2 FQNEAQ (reference sequence). The CDR3 DNA reads TGTGCCAGCAGCCGACAGGCCACCCATGAGCAGTTCTTC. It codes for CASSRQATHEQFF.

This chain joins TRBV25-1 and TRBJ2-5, with 9 bases lining up with TRBD1. Judging by the DNA end, TRBJ2-7 fits better; the J call may be wrong. The germline V gene has CDR1 MGHDK and CDR2 SYGVNS. The CDR3 is 14 amino acids. This CDR3 is CASRGPDRGYEQYF. The CDR3 DNA reads as TGTGCCAGCAGGGGCCCGGACAGGGGCTACGAGCAGTACTTC.

In this sample, this clonotype turned up once. The V and J genes are TRBV4-3 and TRBJ2-2; TRBD1 aligns across 10 bases. This CDR3 has 15 amino acids. V shed 2 bases, J shed 5 bases, and the junction held 2 bases outside the gene matches. CDR1 and CDR2 from the germline V gene are LGHNA and YSLEER. The CDR3 is CASSQRQGATGELFF. In DNA, the CDR3 is TGCGCCAGCAGCCAACGACAGGGGGCAACCGGGGAGCTGTTTTTT.

This rearrangement joins TRBV4-2 to TRBJ1-6, with TRBD1 matching over 7 bases. Germline CDR1 LGHNA, CDR2 YNFKEQ. V was pared by 5 bases and J by 7 bases, with 11 bases of the junction left unmatched. The CDR3 contains 16 residues. The CDR3 nucleotides are TGTGCCAGCAGCGTGGGCGGGGACAGAGGAAATTCACCCCTCCACTTT. This sequence encodes CASSVGGDRGNSPLHF.

This clonotype was seen a few times. V is TRBV20-1 and J is TRBJ2-5, with a tentative D call TRBD2 (6 bases). CDR1 and CDR2 from the germline V gene are DFQATT and SNEGSKA (reference sequence). Trimming cost V 5 bases and J 1 base, with 17 bases left between them. There are 15 residues in the CDR3. The CDR3 reads CSAVSNRDFQETQYF. CDR3 nucleotides: TGCAGTGCTGTCTCCAACCGGGACTTCCAAGAGACCCAGTACTTC.

The count of this clonotype is one. CDR3 DNA sequence: TGCAGTGCTTTTGACAGACCTAGCTCCTACAATGAGCAGTTCTTC. It yields the protein CSAFDRPSSYNEQFF. The rearrangement joins TRBV20-1 to TRBJ2-1; tentative D call: TRBD1 (5 bases). Trimming removed 5 bases at V and 0 bases at J, with 14 bases between. Germline assignment: CDR1 DFQATT and CDR2 SNEGSKA (reference sequence). The CDR3 spans 15 residues.

This clonotype has more than one count but fewer than ten. The rearrangement joins TRBV5-1 to TRBJ2-7, with unresolved D. This CDR3 is built from 12 residues. V shed 3 bases and J shed 5 bases, with 9 bases lying between them. CDR1 and CDR2 from the germline V gene are SGHRS and YFSETQ. The CDR3 sequence: CASSSFGNEQYF. DNA of the CDR3: TGCGCCAGCAGCTCCTTTGGAAACGAGCAGTACTTC.

This clonotype appeared a few times. V and J are TRBV28 and TRBJ2-1; D remains ambiguous. Germline loops: CDR1 MDHEN, CDR2 SYDVKM. This CDR3 has 14 residues. V was shortened by 5 bases and J by 6 bases, with 14 bases between the two germline ends. The CDR3 coding sequence is TGTGCCAGCAGTCCCATGCCGGGTCTCAATGAGCAGTTCTTC. This gives the protein CASSPMPGLNEQFF.

V is TRBV2 and J is TRBJ2-6; either TRBD1 or TRBD2 may fit D (5 bases each). The CDR3 totals 16 residues. V was shortened by 11 bases and J by 1 base, with 18 bases between the two germline ends. Germline CDR1 SNHLY, CDR2 FYNNEI. The CDR3 protein is CAYVGREPSGANVLTF. DNA for the CDR3: TGTGCCTACGTAGGCAGGGAGCCTTCTGGGGCCAACGTCCTGACTTTC.

This clonotype was seen a few times. This may arise from a read error, as a much more abundant clone is one base away. The rearrangement links TRBV6-4 to TRBJ2-1; 10 positions agree with TRBD2. The end of the DNA aligns better with TRBJ2-7, so the J call may be wrong. This CDR3 is 16 amino acids long. The germline V gene has CDR1 MRHNA and CDR2 SNTAGT. The CDR3 is CASSDSGGQEYNEQYF. Here the CDR3 DNA reads TGTGCCAGCAGTGATAGCGGGGGGCAGGAATACAATGAGCAGTACTTC.

CDR3 nucleotide sequence: TGTGCCAGCAGTGGGACCATGGGACAGGGCCCCGAGCAGTACTTC. Amino acids: CASSGTMGQGPEQYF. The rearrangement links TRBV25-1 to TRBJ2-4; the match to TRBD1 covers 9 bases. The end of the DNA fits TRBJ2-7 better, so the J call may be wrong. The germline gives CDR1 MGHDK, CDR2 SYGVNS. The CDR3 has 15 residues.

The table lists this clonotype with a few counts. The chain couples TRBV29-1 to TRBJ2-1, with TRBD1 as a possible D gene (8 bases). Trimming removed 6 bases at V and 1 base at J, with 16 bases between. CDR3 length equals 15 residues. Germline V gives CDR1 SQVTM, CDR2 ANQGSEA. This CDR3 reads CSVGGTGKSYNEQFF. Written as DNA, the CDR3 is TGCAGCGTCGGGGGGACAGGTAAATCCTACAATGAGCAGTTCTTC.

At least ten counts were recorded for this clonotype. The chain has TRBV7-2 and TRBJ2-4; 7 positions agree with TRBD1. V lost 5 bases and J lost 0; bases outside the gene matches: 10. This CDR3 has 17 amino acids. Germline V gene data show CDR1 as SGHTA and CDR2 as FQGNSA. The CDR3 nucleotides read TGTGCCAGCAGCCCACAACCCGGGACAGCAGCCAAAAACATTCAGTACTTC. It specifies CASSPQPGTAAKNIQYF.